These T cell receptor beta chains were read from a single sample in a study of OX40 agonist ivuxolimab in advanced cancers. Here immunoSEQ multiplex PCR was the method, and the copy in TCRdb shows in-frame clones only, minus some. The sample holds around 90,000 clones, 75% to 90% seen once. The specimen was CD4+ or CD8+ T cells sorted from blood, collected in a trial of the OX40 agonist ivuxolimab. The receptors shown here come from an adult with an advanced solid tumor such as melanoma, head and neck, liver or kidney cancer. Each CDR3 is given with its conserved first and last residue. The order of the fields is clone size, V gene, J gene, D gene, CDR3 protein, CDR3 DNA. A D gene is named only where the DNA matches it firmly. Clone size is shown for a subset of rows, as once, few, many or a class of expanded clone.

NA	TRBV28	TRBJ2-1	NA	CASRRTTLGLLEQFF	TGTGCCAGCAGACGCACCACACTGGGACTGCTGGAACAGTTCTTC
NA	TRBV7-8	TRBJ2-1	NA	CASSSRTALPTFF	TGTGCCAGCAGCTCCCGGACCGCGCTGCCGACGTTCTTC
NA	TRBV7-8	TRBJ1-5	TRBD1	CASSRDRASNQPQHF	TGTGCCAGCAGCCGGGACAGGGCAAGCAATCAGCCCCAGCATTTT
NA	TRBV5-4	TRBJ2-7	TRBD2	CASSLVGGNYGEQYF	TGTGCCAGCAGCTTGGTGGGGGGGAACTATGGCGAGCAGTACTTC
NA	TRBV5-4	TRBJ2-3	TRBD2	CASSSWTSPDTQYF	TGTGCCAGCAGCTCCTGGACTAGCCCAGATACGCAGTATTTT
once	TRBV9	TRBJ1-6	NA	CASSALYREGSNSPLHF	TGTGCCAGCAGCGCTTTATACAGGGAAGGCTCCAATTCACCCCTCCACTTT
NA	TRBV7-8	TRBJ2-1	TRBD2	CASSLRWRGEYNEQFF	TGTGCCAGCAGCTTAAGGTGGCGGGGGGAGTACAATGAGCAGTTCTTC
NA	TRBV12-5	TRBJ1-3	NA	CASGLIFGTEDSGNTIYF	TGTGCTAGTGGTTTGATTTTCGGGACGGAAGACTCTGGAAACACCATATATTTT
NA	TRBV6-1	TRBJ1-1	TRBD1	CASSETDRYATEAFF	TGTGCCAGCAGTGAAACGGACAGGTATGCCACTGAAGCTTTCTTT
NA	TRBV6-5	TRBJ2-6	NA	CASSLARANVLTF	TGTGCCAGCAGCCTTGCGCGGGCCAACGTCCTGACTTTC
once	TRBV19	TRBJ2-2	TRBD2	CASSTGLAGAGELFF	TGTGCCAGTAGTACCGGACTAGCGGGAGCCGGGGAGCTGTTTTTT
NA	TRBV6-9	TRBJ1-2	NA	CASSRPGLYGYTF	TGTGCCAGCAGCCGACCGGGGCTCTATGGCTACACCTTC
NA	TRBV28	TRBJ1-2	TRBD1	CASSFPITGELSYGYTF	TGTGCCAGCAGTTTCCCGATAACAGGGGAATTGAGCTATGGCTACACCTTC
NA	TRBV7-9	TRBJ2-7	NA	CASSSGVSRTYEQYF	TGTGCCAGCAGTTCAGGGGTCTCTAGAACCTACGAGCAGTACTTC
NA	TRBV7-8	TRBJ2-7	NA	CASSLAQQVLLYEQYF	TGTGCCAGCAGCTTAGCCCAACAGGTTCTACTCTACGAGCAGTACTTC
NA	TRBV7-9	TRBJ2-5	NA	CASSSDSDWETQYF	TGTGCCAGCAGCTCCGACTCCGATTGGGAGACCCAGTACTTC
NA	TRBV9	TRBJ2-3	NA	CASSVGSGDTQYF	TGTGCCAGCAGCGTAGGTTCAGGGGATACGCAGTATTTT
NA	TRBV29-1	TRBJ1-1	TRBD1	CSARQGMNTEAFF	TGCAGCGCACGACAGGGTATGAACACTGAAGCTTTCTTT
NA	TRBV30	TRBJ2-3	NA	CAWILKSTDTQYF	TGTGCCTGGATTTTGAAGAGCACAGATACGCAGTATTTT
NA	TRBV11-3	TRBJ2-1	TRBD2	CASSSSRLAGVGNEQFF	TGTGCCAGCAGCTCCAGCCGACTAGCGGGAGTAGGCAATGAGCAGTTCTTC
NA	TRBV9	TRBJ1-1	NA	CAGRTGQGFRTEAFF	TGTGCCGGACGAACGGGACAAGGGTTTCGGACTGAAGCTTTCTTT
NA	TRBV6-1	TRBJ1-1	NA	CASSTQGRDTEAFF	TGTGCCAGCAGTACTCAGGGTAGGGACACTGAAGCTTTCTTT
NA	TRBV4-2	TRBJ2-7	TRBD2	CASSRGLAGGSEQYF	TGTGCCAGCAGCCGAGGACTAGCGGGAGGTTCCGAGCAGTACTTC
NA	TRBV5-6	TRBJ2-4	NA	CASGVYPKNIQYF	TGTGCCAGCGGGGTCTATCCAAAAAACATTCAGTACTTC
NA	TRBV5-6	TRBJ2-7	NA	CASTPRPRGYMEQYF	TGTGCCAGCACCCCAAGACCCCGGGGGTACATGGAGCAGTACTTC
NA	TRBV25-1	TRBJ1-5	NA	CASSEAWDDNQPQHF	TGTGCCAGCAGTGAAGCTTGGGACGACAATCAGCCCCAGCATTTT
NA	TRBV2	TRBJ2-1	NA	CASGRLAYNEQFF	TGTGCCAGCGGACGGCTGGCATACAATGAGCAGTTCTTC
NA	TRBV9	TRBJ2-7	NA	CASSGFPGTPDAEQYF	TGTGCCAGCAGCGGATTCCCCGGGACGCCCGACGCCGAGCAGTACTTC
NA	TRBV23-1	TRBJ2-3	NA	CASSLRDSTDTQYF	TGCGCCAGCAGTCTCCGAGACAGCACAGATACGCAGTATTTT
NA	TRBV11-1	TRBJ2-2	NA	CASSLDRPPNTGELFF	TGTGCCAGCAGCTTAGACCGACCACCGAACACCGGGGAGCTGTTTTTT
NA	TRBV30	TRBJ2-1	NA	CACPNGGRGNNEQFF	TGTGCCTGCCCGAATGGGGGGAGAGGCAACAATGAGCAGTTCTTC
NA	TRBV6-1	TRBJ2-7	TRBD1	CASSEVPQSGSGQGF	TGTGCCAGCAGTGAAGTCCCCCAGTCGGGGAGCGGACAGGGCTTC
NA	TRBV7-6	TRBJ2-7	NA	CASSLRSAYEQYF	TGTGCCAGCAGCTTACGCAGTGCTTACGAGCAGTACTTC
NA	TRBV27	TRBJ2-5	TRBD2	CASSLVSSGRRETQYF	TGTGCCAGCAGTTTAGTCTCTAGCGGGAGGAGAGAGACCCAGTACTTC
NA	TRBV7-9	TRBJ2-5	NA	CASSPPRVGGTQYF	TGTGCCAGCAGCCCACCGAGGGTAGGGGGAACCCAGTACTTC
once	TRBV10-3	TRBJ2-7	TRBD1	CAISVRGQGDEQYF	TGTGCCATCAGTGTACGAGGGCAGGGGGACGAGCAGTACTTC
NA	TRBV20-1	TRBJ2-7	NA	CSARSGYEQYF	TGCAGTGCTAGGAGCGGCTACGAGCAGTACTTC